The source of this TCR beta chain is a study of early T cells in non-severe SARS-CoV-2 infection. Study overall: With bulk RNA from unsorted whole blood as input, sequencing yielded unpaired chains.

The V gene lost 2 bases and the J gene lost 1 base, with 5 bases spanning the gap. This CDR3 is built from 12 residues. CDR1 and CDR2 (germline): DFQATT, SNEGSKA (reference sequence). Individual cDNA molecules received unique molecular identifiers during library preparation. TCRdb re-called the 5' RACE reads with MiXCR, one entry per CDR3 protein. The sample has about 35,000 distinct CDR3 sequences; under 6% are singletons. Regarding the study as a whole: Using VDJdb, the matching emphasized anti-spike CD8 responses while missing private and CD4 specificities.

This clonotype was counted ten times or more. What it binds is unknown. Sequencing was performed on whole blood. The TCR originated in an adult who was a healthcare worker with PCR-confirmed SARS-CoV-2 infection or an uninfected control (not recorded which). The J gene is TRBJ1-2, the V gene TRBV20-1; D is uncertain. The DNA for the CDR3 is TGCAGTGCTAGACCCGATAACTATGGCTACACCTTC. It is translated as CSARPDNYGYTF.